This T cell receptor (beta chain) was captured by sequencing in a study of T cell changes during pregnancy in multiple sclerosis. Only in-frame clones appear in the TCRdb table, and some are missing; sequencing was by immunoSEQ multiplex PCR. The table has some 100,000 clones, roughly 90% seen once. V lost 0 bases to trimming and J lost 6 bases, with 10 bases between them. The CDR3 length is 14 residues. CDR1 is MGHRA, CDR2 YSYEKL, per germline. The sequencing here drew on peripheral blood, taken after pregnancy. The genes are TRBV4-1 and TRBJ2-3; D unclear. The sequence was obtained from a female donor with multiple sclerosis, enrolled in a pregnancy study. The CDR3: CASSQDIARDTQYF. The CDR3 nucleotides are TGCGCCAGCAGCCAAGATATCGCGAGGGATACGCAGTATTTT.